Here is one TCR beta chain with its context. PCR amplification relied on 60 Vbeta primers (plus 13 Jbeta primers). This table comes from immunoSEQ multiplex PCR, and its TCRdb copy is limited to in-frame clones, with some not included. The sample lists around 130,000 clones; over 75% were seen once. The data were obtained in a study of cytomegalovirus exposure and HLA in healthy donors. The sequence derives from a middle-aged woman in good health and CMV-seropositive. Sequenced: PBMCs.

In DNA form, the CDR3 reads TGTGCCAGCAGTTCGACAGGGGACACAGATACGCAGTATTTT. Its translation is CASSSTGDTDTQYF. The chain carries TRBV6-6 and TRBJ2-3; TRBD1 agrees at 8 bases. Trimming removed 4 bases from V and 2 bases from J; junction bases left unmatched: 2. Germline lookup yields CDR1 MNHNY and CDR2 SVGAGI (reference sequence). The CDR3 is 14 amino acids.